A single sample gave rise to the 23 T cell receptor beta chains below, sequenced in a study of blood T cell repertoires in COVID-19. The data were produced by immunoSEQ multiplex PCR, yet TCRdb's version contains in-frame clones alone and is incomplete. The table lists 200,000 to 300,000 clones, about 82% of them singletons. The sequenced material came from peripheral blood. All receptors derive from a man aged 80 or over with acute or convalescent COVID-19.

This CDR3 reads CASSREPGFSYEQYF. The DNA of the CDR3 is TGTGCCAGCAGTCGGGAGCCGGGGTTTTCCTACGAGCAGTACTTC. This chain uses TRBV6-5 with TRBJ2-7, with a tentative D call TRBD2 (6 bases). Trimming stripped 5 bases from V and 1 base from J, with 15 bases between. There are 15 residues in the CDR3. In germline, CDR1 is MNHEY, CDR2 SVGAGI.

V usage is TRBV3-1 (or the pseudogene TRBV3-2) and J usage is TRBJ2-1, with a weak D call TRBD2 (6 bases). CDR3 length: 12 amino acids. CDR1 is LGHDT, CDR2 YNNKEL, per germline (reference sequence). V lost 4 bases and J lost 6, with 7 bases in between. The DNA of the CDR3 is TGTGCCAGCAGCCCGACTAGCAATGAGCAGTTCTTC. Amino acid sequence: CASSPTSNEQFF.

This chain connects TRBV5-1 to TRBJ2-3; 8 positions agree with TRBD2. Trimming at V came to 1 base and at J to 4 bases, leaving 14 bases not matched to a gene. The CDR3 totals 18 residues. Germline CDR1 is SGHRS and CDR2 is YFSETQ. CDR3: CASSLPGLSGGSADTQYF. As DNA, the CDR3 is TGCGCCAGCAGCTTGCCAGGCTTGTCGGGAGGGAGTGCAGATACGCAGTATTTT.

The rearrangement uses TRBV28 and TRBJ1-2, with TRBD1 matching 11 bases. The trim removed 6 bases at V and 6 bases at J, leaving 9 bases unmatched. CDR1 and CDR2 (germline): MDHEN, SYDVKM. CDR3 length equals 15 residues. CDR3 nucleotide sequence: TGTGCCAGCAGAACTGGACCGGGACAGGGGGATGGCTACACCTTC. Translation gives CASRTGPGQGDGYTF.

This clone was seen a few times. The chain couples TRBV27 to TRBJ1-1; weak D call: TRBD1 (6 bases). V lost 6 bases, J lost 8 bases, and 13 bases lay in between. Germline V gene sequence: CDR1 MNHEY, CDR2 SMNVEV (reference sequence). The CDR3 consists of 12 residues. The CDR3 spells CASSFYGTEAFF. CDR3 bases: TGTGCCAGCAGCTTTTACGGGACAGAAGCTTTCTTT.

The chain is built from TRBV9 and TRBJ2-2; TRBD2 might be the D (6 bases). V lost 0 bases and J 5 bases, leaving 14 bases between the germline ends. Germline CDR1 SGDLS, CDR2 YYNGEE. This CDR3 spans 16 amino acids. The DNA of the CDR3 is TGTGCCAGCAGCGTAGACTCGGGGGTAGGAACCGGGGAGCTGTTTTTT. Translating it yields CASSVDSGVGTGELFF.

The rearrangement joins TRBV4-1 to TRBJ2-1, with TRBD2 identical over 10 bases. CDR3 length: 16 residues. Per germline, CDR1 MGHRA and CDR2 YSYEKL. Losses at the gene ends were 0 bases for V and 8 bases for J; bases not matched to a gene: 7. Written as DNA, the CDR3 is TGCGCCAGCAGCCAAGATGTGGGACTAGCGTGGTATGAGCAGTTCTTC. It encodes CASSQDVGLAWYEQFF.

V usage is TRBV28 and J usage is TRBJ1-2, with 7 nucleotides matching TRBD1. CDR3 size: 15 residues. The V gene's germline CDR1 is MDHEN and CDR2 SYDVKM. V was clipped by 5 bases and J by 1 base; unmatched bases: 7. The CDR3 sequence: CASSITGANNYGYTF. The CDR3 DNA reads TGTGCCAGCAGTATTACAGGGGCCAATAACTATGGCTACACCTTC.

The chain links TRBV6-4 to TRBJ2-1, with 7 bases fitting TRBD1. V was clipped by 3 bases and J by 7 bases; unmatched bases: 9. This CDR3 is built from 15 residues. Germline V lookup: CDR1 MRHNA, CDR2 SNTAGT. The CDR3 is CASSDGQVYGNEQFF. The CDR3 DNA follows: TGTGCCAGCAGTGATGGACAGGTTTATGGGAATGAGCAGTTCTTC.

The chain recombines TRBV5-1 with TRBJ1-2; 7 nucleotides match TRBD1. CDR1 and CDR2 from the germline V gene are SGHRS and YFSETQ. V shed 4 bases and J 4 bases; nucleotides not matched to a gene: 4. The CDR3 is made up of 13 amino acids. This CDR3 is CASSPGTAYGYTF. The CDR3 DNA sequence: TGCGCCAGCAGCCCCGGGACAGCCTATGGCTACACCTTC.

The chain employs TRBV5-1 and TRBJ2-5; D perhaps matches TRBD2 (6 bases). This CDR3 has 15 residues. Germline CDR1 and CDR2: SGHRS and YFSETQ. V lost 9 bases and J lost 5, with 23 bases in between. CDR3 bases: TGCGCCACCAACTCTCGGGGAACCGGAGGGGAGACCCAGTACTTC. As protein: CATNSRGTGGETQYF.

V usage is TRBV27 and J usage is TRBJ2-6; TRBD1 matches at 9 bases. The CDR3 is 18 residues long. CDR1 MNHEY and CDR2 SMNVEV come from the germline V gene (reference sequence). With V trimmed by 5 bases and J by 1 base, 9 bases remained unmatched. CDR3 in amino acids: CASSPSGTGLSGANVLTF. The CDR3 nucleotides are TGTGCCAGCAGTCCCTCCGGGACAGGGCTGTCTGGGGCCAACGTCCTGACTTTC.

This sequence joins TRBV9 and TRBJ1-6; D perhaps matches TRBD1 (6 bases). The V end lost 3 bases, the J end lost 8 bases, and 15 bases lay between the germline ends. This CDR3 contains 15 residues. CDR1 is SGDLS and CDR2 is YYNGEE in the germline V gene. This CDR3 reads CASSAATGFDSPLHF. In nucleotides, the CDR3 is TGTGCCAGCAGCGCCGCAACAGGGTTTGATTCACCCCTCCACTTT. Looking up the rest from reference TRBV9 and TRBJ1-6 gives the full variable domain: DSGVTQTPKHLITATGQRVTLRCSPRSGDLSVYWYQQSLDQGLQFLIQYYNGEERAKGNILERFSAQQFPDLHSELNLSSLELGDSALYFCASSAATGFDSPLHFGNGTRLTVT.

CDR3 protein: CASGRGASEAFF. In DNA form, the CDR3 reads TGTGCCAGTGGGAGGGGGGCGAGTGAAGCTTTCTTT. The chain is built from TRBV19 and TRBJ1-1, with D possibly TRBD1 on 6 matching bases. Trimming took off 8 bases at V and 7 bases at J, with 14 bases between the two ends. Germline V gives CDR1 LNHDA, CDR2 SQIVND (reference sequence). The CDR3 is 12 amino acids.

The chain joins TRBV29-1 to TRBJ2-4, with D maybe TRBD1 (5 bases). The CDR3 extends over 17 amino acids. V was trimmed by 0 bases and J by 0 bases, leaving 15 bases between them. The germline CDR1 and CDR2 sequences are SQVTM and ANQGSEA. The CDR3 DNA reads as TGCAGCGTTGAAGATCTTTTAGGGGCTTCAGCCAAAAACATTCAGTACTTC. It specifies CSVEDLLGASAKNIQYF. The variable domain in full, completed from reference TRBV29-1 and TRBJ2-4, reads SAVISQKPSRDICQRGTSLTIQCQVDSQVTMMFWYRQQPGQSLTLIATANQGSEATYESGFVIDKFPISRPNLTFSTLTVSNMSPEDSSIYLCSVEDLLGASAKNIQYFGAGTRLSVL.

This rearrangement joins TRBV5-4 to TRBJ2-5, with TRBD2 identical over 7 bases. Germline V lookup: CDR1 SGHNT, CDR2 YYREEE (reference sequence). Losses at the gene ends were 0 bases for V and 5 bases for J; bases not matched to a gene: 10. The CDR3 is made up of 16 amino acids. The CDR3 nucleotides read TGTGCCAGCAGCTTGGCCGGTGTAGCGGGTTGGGAGACCCAGTACTTC. This gives the protein CASSLAGVAGWETQYF. Together with reference TRBV5-4 and TRBJ2-5, the CDR3 gives the full variable domain: ETGVTQSPTHLIKTRGQQVTLRCSSQSGHNTVSWYQQALGQGPQFIFQYYREEENGRGNFPPRFSGLQFPNYSSELNVNALELDDSALYLCASSLAGVAGWETQYFGPGTRLLVL.

This chain links TRBV4-3 with TRBJ1-3; D gene uncertain. Germline CDR1 is LGHNA and CDR2 is YSLEER. V was cut by 0 bases and J by 0 bases, with 9 bases left in between. CDR3 length equals 16 residues. CDR3 sequence: CASSQDEGFSGNTIYF. CDR3 bases: TGCGCCAGCAGCCAAGATGAGGGCTTCTCTGGAAACACCATATATTTT.

V is TRBV27 and J is TRBJ1-4; the match to TRBD1 covers 9 bases. Germline CDR1 reads MNHEY; CDR2 reads SMNVEV (reference sequence). The CDR3 length is 14 residues. With 6 bases clipped from V and 7 bases from J, the junction kept 6 bases outside the gene matches. The CDR3 DNA is TGTGCCAGCAGCTTACAGGGGGCGAGTGAAAAACTGTTTTTT. It translates to CASSLQGASEKLFF. Using reference TRBV27 and TRBJ1-4 for the parts outside the CDR3, the full variable domain is EAQVTQNPRYLITVTGKKLTVTCSQNMNHEYMSWYRQDPGLGLRQIYYSMNVEVTDKGDVPEGYKVSRKEKRNFPLILESPSPNQTSLYFCASSLQGASEKLFFGSGTQLSVL.

J is TRBJ1-5 and V is TRBV27, with D perhaps TRBD1 (6 bases). Germline values: CDR1 MNHEY, CDR2 SMNVEV (reference sequence). V dropped 0 bases and J dropped 0 bases, with 6 bases sitting between them. The CDR3 is 15 residues long. The CDR3 loop is CASSLSTGSNQPQHF. CDR3 nucleotide sequence: TGTGCCAGCAGTTTATCGACAGGTAGCAATCAGCCCCAGCATTTT.

The J gene is TRBJ1-2, the V gene TRBV5-5; no reliable D call. Trimming took 1 base from V and 8 from J, leaving 18 bases between them. CDR1 and CDR2 (germline): SGHKS, YYEKEE (reference sequence). CDR3 length equals 15 residues. The CDR3 here is CASSLSGSGIGGYTF. DNA of the CDR3: TGTGCCAGCAGCTTGTCTGGGAGCGGAATTGGAGGCTACACCTTC.

The chain couples TRBV3-1 (or the pseudogene TRBV3-2) to TRBJ1-1, with D tentatively TRBD1 (5 bases). Germline CDR1 reads LGHDT; CDR2 reads YNNKEL (reference sequence). CDR3 length equals 15 residues. Trimming removed 4 bases at V and 0 bases at J, with 12 bases between. In DNA, the CDR3 is TGTGCCAGCAGCCCCACGGGAGGGGTGAACACTGAAGCTTTCTTT. It yields the protein CASSPTGGVNTEAFF.

A single count supports this clone. The genes are TRBV15 and TRBJ2-3; D gene uncertain. CDR1 and CDR2 from the germline V gene are LNHNV and YYDKDF (reference sequence). The CDR3 runs 14 residues. V lost 2 bases and J lost 1, with 7 bases in between. CDR3 residues: CATSRPPGTDTQYF. The CDR3 nucleotides read TGTGCCACCAGCAGACCCCCAGGCACAGATACGCAGTATTTT.

The chain is built from TRBV21-1 and TRBJ2-1; TRBD2 reflects the table's D call only, with no check against the DNA. TRBV21-1 is annotated as a pseudogene. The CDR3 has 18 residues. CDR3 bases: TGTGCCAGCAGCGAAAAAGGAAGGTCTAGCGGGAGGGTAGATGAGCAGTTCTTC. Residues: CASSEKGRSSGRVDEQFF.